The present entry profiles one T cell receptor (beta chain) with its context. The germline V and J ends were trimmed by 5 bases and 0 bases, with 13 bases remaining between them. From germline, CDR1 is SEHNR and CDR2 FQNEAQ (reference sequence). The length of the CDR3 is 15 residues. The data originate from a study of blood T cell repertoires in COVID-19. Study at large: COVID-19 samples, acute and convalescent, were from the United States, Italy and Spain. T cells, B-cell-depleted T cells, or PBMCs provided the cDNA or gDNA that served as material.

Authors' processing steps: For nucleated cells, counts were estimated from reference gene primer amplification. Clones were read by immunoSEQ multiplex PCR, and TCRdb kept only the in-frame ones, dropping some. D and trimming come from the DNA, and the V and J calls and clone size come from that table. Among some 230,000 clones listed, about 80% were seen once. J is TRBJ1-1 and V is TRBV7-9; D is possibly TRBD1 (5 bases). The sequencing sample was made of peripheral blood. The TCR sequence derives from a woman in her sixties or seventies with acute or convalescent COVID-19. CDR3 loop: CASSPRQSMNTEAFF. The CDR3 DNA reads as TGTGCCAGCAGCCCGCGACAGTCCATGAACACTGAAGCTTTCTTT.